Listed below are T cell receptor beta chains from one sample, sequenced in a study of blood T cells in healthy people across ages. TCRdb redid the calling of the 5' RACE reads with MiXCR, one entry per CDR3 protein. This table has 750,000 to 950,000 distinct CDR3 sequences, about a quarter appearing once. These records were also assigned to another study, of T cells of mothers and their children.

Specimen: blood. These receptors originate from a boy under 18 in good health. The CDR3 runs from the conserved cysteine through the conserved F or W. A D gene is named only where the DNA matches it firmly. Not all rows give a size; the values are once, few, many and, for expanded clones, a class.

>TRBJ2-2|few|TRBV20-1|-
TGCAGTGCTAGGGACCCGGCCCGAGGGCAAACCGGGGAGCTGTTTTTT
CSARDPARGQTGELFF
>TRBJ2-5|-|TRBV24-1|TRBD1
TGTGCCACCGCAGGGACAGGGGGAGAGCGAGAGACCCAGTACTTC
CATAGTGGERETQYF
>TRBJ2-1|-|TRBV7-2|TRBD2
TGTGCCAGCAGCTTAGTAGTTTCTAGCGGGGGCAATGAGCAGTTCTTC
CASSLVVSSGGNEQFF
>TRBJ2-2|-|TRBV6-1|-
TGTGCCAGCAGTGAAGATGGGGTCCTCGCGTCCGGGGAGCTGTTTTTT
CASSEDGVLASGELFF
>TRBJ1-6|-|TRBV19|-
TGTGCCAGTACCGACCAGACAGACGGTTCACCCCTCCACTTT
CASTDQTDGSPLHF
>TRBJ1-2|-|TRBV7-9|TRBD1
TGTGCCAGCAGCTCCCGACAGGGGATAGAGTCTAGAGGCTACACCTTC
CASSSRQGIESRGYTF
>TRBJ1-2|-|TRBV7-2|-
TGTGCCAGCAGCTTAAAAGGGGATAACTATGGCTACACCTTC
CASSLKGDNYGYTF
>TRBJ2-1|few|TRBV7-9|-
TGTGCCAGCAGCTTAGCCCCAGGTCCACTGGGAAATGAGCAGTTCTTC
CASSLAPGPLGNEQFF
>TRBJ2-6|-|TRBV20-1|-
TGCAGTGCAAGAGCGGGACAGCCTATCTCTGGGGCCAACGTCCTGACTTTC
CSARAGQPISGANVLTF
>TRBJ2-1|-|TRBV25-1|-
TGTGCCAGCAGTGAATACGGACGGCCCAATGAGCAGTTCTTC
CASSEYGRPNEQFF
>TRBJ2-7|few|TRBV2|-
TGTGCCAGCAGTGAGTCCGGTAACGAGCAGTACTTC
CASSESGNEQYF
>TRBJ2-6|-|TRBV27|-
TGTGCCAGCGGAACGTTAGGGGCCAACGTCCTGACTTTC
CASGTLGANVLTF
>TRBJ1-2|once|TRBV6-1|-
TGTGCCAGCAGGCCCGAGAAGGGGGGCAACTATGGCTACACCTTC
CASRPEKGGNYGYTF
>TRBJ2-5|-|TRBV29-1|-
TGCAGCGTTGAAGATCCCACAGGGCAAGAGACCCAGTACTTC
CSVEDPTGQETQYF
>TRBJ2-1|-|TRBV5-1|TRBD1
TGCGCCAGCAGCTTCCGGGACAGGGAAGCCAATGAGCAGTTCTTC
CASSFRDREANEQFF
>TRBJ1-6|few|TRBV7-9|-
TGTGCCAGCAGCTACAGGGTAGGGCCACCTAATTCACCCCTCCACTTT
CASSYRVGPPNSPLHF
>TRBJ2-7|-|TRBV11-3|-
TGTGCCAGCAGCTTATGGCCCTGGGGGAACGAGCAGTACTTC
CASSLWPWGNEQYF
>TRBJ1-5|-|TRBV10-3|-
TGTGCCATCAAGCTAGGGGAAAGCAGCAATCAGCCCCAGCATTTT
CAIKLGESSNQPQHF
>TRBJ2-3|few|TRBV4-3|-
TGCGCCAGCAGCCAAGTAATTGACTCCCCCGAGGGAAATACGCAGTATTTT
CASSQVIDSPEGNTQYF
>TRBJ1-6|-|TRBV11-2|-
TGTGCCAGCAGCCGGGCCTCCTATAATTCACCCCTCCACTTT
CASSRASYNSPLHF
>TRBJ1-2|-|TRBV20-1|-
TGCAGTGCTAGTCTCCCGGGGGTAGACTATGGCTACACCTTC
CSASLPGVDYGYTF